This T cell receptor (beta chain) was found in a study of coeliac disease. For the study at large: Without high-resolution HLA typing, biased TRBV7-2 usage was queried.

Assay used: immunoSEQ multiplex PCR; TCRdb lists only in-frame clones, some missing. The sample lists about 3,000 clones, approximately 54% occurring once. This CDR3 region has 18 residues. V shed 0 bases and J shed 2 bases, with 14 bases lying between them. Germline V gene sequence: CDR1 LGHNT, CDR2 FRNRAP. Points from the study as a whole: Active celiac intraepithelial and lamina propria samples had lower TRB and TRG clonality than control samples. Largely private TRB repertoires meant most sequences were sample-unique. Unbiased detection of gliadin-specific T cells was judged not feasible with this approach.

Concerning this clone: The antigen is not known.

The receptor's source is a middle-aged man with active celiac disease. The chain recombines TRBV12-5 with TRBJ2-6; D is perhaps TRBD2 (5 bases). The sequencing sample was made of intraepithelial lymphocytes from the gut. Written as DNA, the CDR3 is TGTGCTAGTGGTTTGGTACGGGATGGGGAGACTGGGGCCAACGTCCTGACTTTC. Amino acids: CASGLVRDGETGANVLTF.